This T cell receptor beta chain was recovered during a study of blood T cell repertoires in COVID-19 (TCRdb year 2020). About the full investigation: Samples from collaborators originated in the United States, Italy and Spain and spanned both the acute and convalescent phases of COVID-19. The material from the prospective study consisted of cDNA or gDNA derived from T cells, B-cell-depleted T cells, or PBMCs. The dataset comprised deeply sampled blood TCRbeta repertoires from subjects exposed to, actively infected with, or recovered from COVID-19. The repertoires were made available in a free public database intended to serve as a resource for research on the immune response to SARS-CoV-2. The samples were drawn from two sources: the first 160 participants of the ongoing ImmuneRACE study, and 1,200 or so subjects contributed by 6 global collaborators. A de-identified subject ID, COVID-19 status, age in years and sex were almost always included in the sample metadata. Where available, HLA class I and class II types were obtained from metadata supplied by the sample provider rather than from assay-based typing. The investigation overall reported the following: The quantity of clinical and demographic metadata differed by source and by participant and was supplied without curation.

Ends trimmed: V by 0 bases, J by 5 bases; bases unmatched to a gene: 4. Counted from cysteine to phenylalanine, this CDR3 has 16 amino acids. The only DNA kept is the CDR3, 48 bases in frame from the first base. The CDR1 and CDR2 encoded by the germline V gene are MNHEY and SVGAGI. Worth noting for this clone: Its antigen target is currently unknown. No clone much larger than this one lies a single base away; base qualities are absent.

TCRbeta CDR3 regions were amplified from genomic DNA by means of the immunoSEQ Assay, a bias-controlled multiplex PCR. In the authors' own workflow: Within the assay, amplification of reference gene primers was used to estimate how many nucleated cells each sample contained. Sequence reads were collapsed and filtered to measure the absolute abundance of every unique TCRbeta CDR3 rearrangement. Productive Simpson clonality was computed per sample as the square root of Simpson's diversity index over productive rearrangements. TCRdb carries this immuneACCESS record with in-frame sequences only. Its versions omit some clonotypes, under half of them owing to an unresolved V gene in the studies checked, with the rest unexplained. The V and J calls and clone size were taken over from that table, and D and trimming were inferred from the DNA. The sample table contains 42,000 or so clones; only one count was recorded for 88% of them. The ten largest make up over 2% of the sample.

Each collaborating institution followed its own protocols to collect whole blood in K2EDTA tubes. For TCRbeta analysis, collaborators shipped samples in one of three forms: frozen whole blood, isolated PBMCs, or DNA extracted from either of those sample types. The sequence was collected from a human donor in a cohort sampled during active COVID-19. Recombination connected TRBV6-5 to TRBJ2-2; 9 bases in the middle match TRBD2. Specimen: peripheral blood. The CDR3 amino acid sequence is: CASSYSGGGGTGELFF. In nucleotide form, the sequence is TGTGCCAGCAGTTACTCGGGCGGGGGGGGGACCGGGGAGCTGTTTTTT.